This T cell receptor beta chain is drawn from a study of blood T cells in healthy people across ages (dated by TCRdb to the mid-2010s). The study in broad terms: In model experiments, roughly one uniquely barcoded TCR beta cDNA molecule per two T cells was captured by template switching. Age-related changes in TCR beta repertoire diversity were measured in the study by deep sequencing normalized with unique cDNA molecular identifiers. Four age groups were formed from the donors: young (average about 17 years), middle-aged (around 41), aged (more than 55) and long-lived (around 82). To avoid experimental bias, donors of different ages were randomly spread across the sequencing lanes. Two additional independent replicas of 1 million unique cDNA reads from the same blood draw were analyzed for two donors (one aged 18 to 29 and one aged 80 or older). Study-wide conclusions, independent of this receptor: Because profiling used bulk unsorted PBMCs, naive and antigen-experienced compartments could not be compared conclusively. Observed TCR beta diversity per million T cells fell roughly linearly with age, and a significant reduction was already apparent by age approximately 41. The percentage of naive T cells measured by flow cytometry correlated strongly with observed TCR beta diversity. Donor CMV infection status was unknown, potentially confounding age-related changes in expanded clonotypes. Total diversity estimates from one million sequenced T cells were considered lower bounds and underestimates. Compared with the aged group, more naive CD4+ T cells, fewer expanded clones and increased TCR diversity were shown by the long-lived group, suggesting age selection.

The 40 or so donors, aged roughly 6 to 100 years, were systemically healthy Caucasian individuals from Russia. Each donor gave 8 to 10 milliliters of peripheral blood, drawn into EDTA-treated Vacutainer tubes. Ficoll-Paque density-gradient centrifugation was used to isolate PBMCs, with at least 7 million obtained per sample. Trizol reagent was used to extract total RNA from PBMCs, with at least 5 micrograms per sample. For every donor, flow cytometry on a PBMC aliquot measured the percentage of naive CD45RAhigh/CD27high T cells. In regard to this clonotype: No cognate antigen has been identified for it. Base qualities are not at hand, and no much larger clone is one base apart.

Receptors were amplified or captured by 5' RACE. The reads were generated on an Illumina HiSeq 2500. A second PCR of roughly 7 to 11 cycles was run with a J-beta primer mix and a sample-barcoded 5' primer. A template-switch 5' adaptor carrying 12 random nucleotides introduced a unique molecular identifier onto each TCR beta cDNA molecule. At least 2.5 million CDR3-containing paired-end reads were obtained from each sample. First-strand cDNA was synthesized from all RNA with the Mint cDNA synthesis kit, primed by a TRBC-specific oligonucleotide. Following uracil-DNA glycosylase treatment, all cDNA underwent a first 18-cycle PCR with the universal primers M1SS and BC2_uni_R. The paper's processing steps were these. Each sample was normalized by randomly selecting 1 million high-quality reads, each carrying a distinct molecular identifier. Reads with shared molecular identifiers were discarded instead of being binned into consensus sequences. MiTCR, run with a Q25 quality threshold and the strictest error-elimination algorithm, handled CDR3 identification, clonotype clustering and error correction. Lower-bound total TCR beta diversity was estimated with a nonparametric unseen species model using Euler transformation. TCRdb itself trimmed the public reads at Q25 with fastp, ran MiXCR and retained productive beta chains. Each CDR3 protein gets just one entry, which takes the most common genes and DNA from the rows behind it. What appears here as the V and J calls and clone size reflects TCRdb's work, not the paper's. The sample table records 950,000 to 1,200,000 distinct CDR3 sequences; under 40% of these occur just once. The ten largest clones add up to about 12% of the sample.

Specimen: blood. The receptor was isolated from a man aged 18 to 29 in good health.

The DNA sequence reads TGTGCCAGCAGCGACAGAGGAGCTAACTATGGCTACACCTTC. This codes for CASSDRGANYGYTF. The chain was built from TRBV2 and TRBJ1-2; TRBD1 could be the D gene, as 5 bases match. V loses 6 bases of germline sequence and J loses 0 bases, and the interval between the two ends is 11 bases. There are 14 amino acids in the CDR3, from cysteine to phenylalanine inclusive. The retained sequence is limited to the CDR3, 42 bases, with the frame set at the first base. CDR1 and CDR2 (SNHLY, FYNNEI) derive from the germline V gene.